The 18 T cell receptor beta chains below were found in one sample sequenced in a study of OX40 agonist ivuxolimab in advanced cancers. TCRdb keeps only in-frame clones here, not all; method: immunoSEQ multiplex PCR. The table has around 83,000 clones, about four fifths seen once. The input for sequencing was CD4+ or CD8+ T cells sorted from blood, taken in a trial of the OX40 agonist ivuxolimab. The source of these receptors is an adult with an advanced solid tumor such as melanoma, head and neck, liver or kidney cancer.

The CDR3: CASSYSTTVTYEQYF. The CDR3 DNA is TGTGCCAGCAGTTACTCGACGACAGTCACCTACGAGCAGTACTTC. The V call is TRBV6-6, the J call TRBJ2-7; D is possibly TRBD1 (5 bases). This CDR3 is built from 15 residues. CDR1 is MNHNY, CDR2 SVGAGI, per germline (reference sequence). The ends were cut back, 0 bases at V and 2 bases at J, with 11 bases in the middle.

J is TRBJ2-1 and V is TRBV30, with 8 bases fitting TRBD2. The V gene end was trimmed by 3 bases and the J gene end by 8 bases; junction bases not matched to a gene: 18. The CDR3 runs 17 residues. Germline-derived CDR1 and CDR2 are GTSNPN and SVGIG (reference sequence). The DNA for the CDR3 is TGTGCCTGGAGGGGCCTACGGGGGGGGAGGGCCTTCGATGAGCAGTTCTTC. Protein: CAWRGLRGGRAFDEQFF.

The rearrangement links TRBV19 to TRBJ2-7; 10 bases align to TRBD2. The CDR3 totals 14 residues. V dropped 3 bases and J dropped 3; count of bases not matched to a gene: 2. Germline V gene sequence: CDR1 LNHDA, CDR2 SQIVND (reference sequence). DNA of the CDR3: TGTGCCAGTAGTATTCGGACTAGCGGCTACGAGCAGTACTTC. Translating it yields CASSIRTSGYEQYF.

This chain joins TRBV10-2 and TRBJ2-1, with a weak D call TRBD2 (6 bases). Germline CDR1 and CDR2: WSHSY and SAAADI. V lost 2 bases and J 0 bases, leaving 8 bases between the germline ends. CDR3 length: 15 residues. CDR3 sequence: CASSETGSSYNEQFF. In DNA form, the CDR3 reads TGCGCCAGCAGTGAGACCGGGAGCTCCTACAATGAGCAGTTCTTC.

The chain recombines TRBV5-5 with TRBJ1-5; D is ambiguous. The CDR3 length is 14 residues. V lost 1 base to trimming and J lost 2 bases, with 7 bases between them. Germline values: CDR1 SGHKS, CDR2 YYEKEE (reference sequence). The CDR3 region is CASSLLGGNQPQHF. CDR3 nucleotide sequence: TGTGCCAGCAGCTTGTTAGGAGGCAATCAGCCCCAGCATTTT.

Note on this clone: At one boundary the junction diverges from the germline segment, which might be a read error. The chain uses TRBV7-7 and TRBJ2-3, with D possibly matching TRBD1 (5 bases). There are 13 residues in the CDR3. Per germline, CDR1 SSHAT and CDR2 FNYEAQ (reference sequence). CDR3 DNA: TGTGCTAGCAGCTTGAAAGGGGCAGATACGCAGTATTTT. Its translation is CASSLKGADTQYF.

The genes are TRBV6-1 and TRBJ2-3; TRBD2 matches at 12 bases. The ends lost 6 bases at V and 4 bases at J; junction bases unmatched: 5. CDR1 and CDR2 (germline): MNHNS, SASEGT. There are 15 residues in the CDR3. CDR3 protein: CASSASGGAADTQYF. Here the CDR3 DNA reads TGTGCCAGCAGCGCTAGCGGGGGGGCAGCAGATACGCAGTATTTT.

The genes are TRBV6-5 and TRBJ1-2; D is perhaps TRBD1 (6 bases). The germline V gene encodes CDR1 MNHEY and CDR2 SVGAGI. Deletions cut 5 bases from V and 5 bases from J, with 12 bases between. The CDR3 has 13 residues. In nucleotides, the CDR3 is TGTGCCAGCAGTAAAGACAGGCTATATGGCTACACCTTC. Protein: CASSKDRLYGYTF.

V is TRBV29-1 and J is TRBJ2-3; TRBD2 matches 7 bases. From germline, CDR1 is SQVTM and CDR2 ANQGSEA. The CDR3 is made up of 14 amino acids. V shed 3 bases, J shed 2 bases, and the junction held 5 bases outside the gene matches. CDR3 nucleotides: TGCAGCGTTGAGGCAGGGAGGGCCACAGATACGCAGTATTTT. Amino acid sequence: CSVEAGRATDTQYF.

The chain joins TRBV19 to TRBJ1-2; maybe TRBD1 (6 bases). Deletions cut 7 bases from V and 8 bases from J, with 14 bases between. Germline CDR1 and CDR2: LNHDA and SQIVND (reference sequence). The CDR3 spans 12 residues. The CDR3 nucleotides read TGTGCCAGTACCTCCCAGGGGATAGGCTACACCTTC. Translating it yields CASTSQGIGYTF.

This clone has more than one count but fewer than ten. The CDR3: CAWRAGPNTDTQYF. The CDR3 nucleotides read TGTGCCTGGAGGGCAGGGCCTAACACAGATACGCAGTATTTT. This rearrangement joins TRBV30 to TRBJ2-3, with TRBD1 as a possible D gene (5 bases). Germline CDR1 GTSNPN, CDR2 SVGIG (reference sequence). This CDR3 region has 14 residues. Trimming stripped 3 bases from V and 2 bases from J, with 12 bases between.

This chain links TRBV5-6 with TRBJ2-3; D is unclear. Germline assignment: CDR1 SGHDT and CDR2 YYEEEE. There are 13 residues in the CDR3. V lost 2 bases to trimming and J lost 1 base, with 5 bases between them. CDR3 protein: CASSFPGTDTQYF. The CDR3 DNA is TGTGCCAGCAGCTTTCCGGGCACAGATACGCAGTATTTT. The full variable domain, with the rest looked up from reference TRBV5-6 and TRBJ2-3, is DAGVTQSPTHLIKTRGQQVTLRCSPKSGHDTVSWYQQALGQGPQFIFQYYEEEERQRGNFPDRFSGHQFPNYSSELNVNALLLGDSALYLCASSFPGTDTQYFGPGTRLTVL.

This clone has just one count. This chain links TRBV11-3 with TRBJ2-3, with D uncertain. Trimming cost V 2 bases and J 0 bases, with 9 bases left between them. Looked up from germline, CDR1 is SGHNT and CDR2 is YENEEA. The CDR3 loop spans 15 amino acids. The CDR3 loop reads CASSLPVASTDTQYF. In nucleotides, the CDR3 is TGTGCCAGCAGCTTACCAGTGGCTAGCACAGATACGCAGTATTTT.

The chain joins TRBV6-5 to TRBJ2-7; D may be TRBD1 or TRBD2 (5 bases each). The CDR3 sequence is 16 residues long. The germline V gene encodes CDR1 MNHEY and CDR2 SVGAGI. V was clipped by 2 bases and J by 0 bases, with 14 bases between them. In nucleotides, the CDR3 is TGTGCCAGCAGTTACGTCGGGGCGCCCCTCTCCTACGAGCAGTACTTC. Translated: CASSYVGAPLSYEQYF.

The chain links TRBV5-1 to TRBJ2-3; a possible D gene is TRBD2 (5 bases). This CDR3 is 14 amino acids long. CDR1 SGHRS and CDR2 YFSETQ come from the germline V gene. V lost 5 bases to trimming and J lost 0 bases, with 10 bases between them. As DNA, the CDR3 is TGCGCCAGCAGGGGTGGGAGAAGCACAGATACGCAGTATTTT. Protein sequence: CASRGGRSTDTQYF.

J is TRBJ2-3 and V is TRBV12-5; no definite D call. The CDR3 length is 10 residues. V shed 7 bases and J shed 6 bases, with 5 bases lying between them. Germline CDR1 LGHNT, CDR2 FRNRAP. The CDR3 coding sequence is TGTGCTAGTGCGTACGATACGCAGTATTTT. It translates to CASAYDTQYF.

CDR3 sequence reads: CASSLNTRGRGNTEAFF. CDR3 bases: TGTGCCAGCAGCCTAAACACCAGGGGGCGAGGGAACACTGAAGCTTTCTTT. The chain is built from TRBV7-3 and TRBJ1-1, with 8 bases aligning to TRBD1. Germline CDR1 SGHTA, CDR2 FQGTGA. J was trimmed by 1 base and V by 5 bases; bases with no gene match: 12. This CDR3 region has 17 residues.

The chain uses TRBV6-1 and TRBJ2-5; 7 bases line up with TRBD2. The CDR3 runs 15 residues. Germline V gene sequence: CDR1 MNHNS, CDR2 SASEGT. After removal of 2 bases from V and 7 bases from J, the junction contained 10 bases not matched to a gene. CDR3 loop: CASSEPAGSLPTQYF. CDR3 DNA: TGTGCCAGCAGTGAACCAGCGGGGAGTCTGCCGACCCAGTACTTC.